A single sample is the source of the 3 T cell receptor beta chains below, sequenced in a study of Graves' ophthalmopathy and Graves' hyperthyroidism. Amplified material comprised TCR beta CDR3 regions derived from RNA transcripts. After a first-round RT-PCR with HTBI primers, a second-round multiplex PCR was run. TCRdb analysed the multiplex PCR reads with MiXCR anew, one entry per CDR3 protein. The sample carries a few hundred thousand distinct CDR3 sequences, approximately 35% recorded once. The specimen sequenced was peripheral blood or thyroid tissue (not recorded which). These TCRs come from an adult man with Graves' hyperthyroidism.

V gene TRBV4-1 combines with J gene TRBJ2-5; 8 nucleotides align to TRBD2. CDR3 length equals 16 residues. V gave up 1 base and J gave up 2 bases; unmatched junction bases: 6. Per the germline V gene, CDR1 is MGHRA and CDR2 is YSYEKL. Here the CDR3 DNA reads TGCGCCAGCAGCCAAGTGCCGGGGACTAGGCAAGAGACCCAGTACTTC. Its protein is CASSQVPGTRQETQYF.

This chain's CDR3 is CASSWRTNQETQYF. In DNA, the CDR3 is TGCGCCAGCAGCTGGCGGACCAACCAAGAGACCCAGTACTTC. The chain links TRBV5-1 to TRBJ2-5; D call uncertain. In germline, CDR1 is SGHRS, CDR2 YFSETQ. The CDR3 runs to 14 residues. Trimming took off 3 bases at V and 0 bases at J, with 9 bases between the two ends.

The chain has TRBV27 and TRBJ1-4, with D perhaps matching TRBD1 (5 bases). The V gene lost 3 bases and the J gene lost 0 bases, with 11 bases spanning the gap. This CDR3 spans 16 amino acids. The germline CDR1 and CDR2 sequences are MNHEY and SMNVEV (reference sequence). CDR3 sequence (DNA): TGTGCCAGCAGTTTCTGGGGACGGGCAACTAATGAAAAACTGTTTTTT. Translation: CASSFWGRATNEKLFF.